The 3 T cell receptor beta chains given below trace back to one sample, sequenced in a study of human T cells and chemical hapten exposure. As for time point: patch test 2, 6 weeks after DPC sensitization. Specified treatment: therapeutic diphenylcyclopropenone sensitization with weekly scalp DPC. From the RACE reads, TCRdb called clonotypes with MiXCR, one entry per CDR3 protein. The data show about 100,000 distinct CDR3 sequences, 9.5% to 12% seen once. Here the sequenced sample was whole blood, taken in connection with sensitization to the hapten diphenylcyclopropenone (DPC). The receptors derive from a woman in her thirties or forties with alopecia areata. Some clones in this sample may be carry-over from other donors' samples.

This clonotype came up a few times. In DNA form, the CDR3 reads TGTGCCAGCAGTTACTCTCGACAGGGGAAGTGGGAGCTGTTTTTT. This encodes CASSYSRQGKWELFF. The chain carries TRBV6-2 or TRBV6-3 and TRBJ2-2; TRBD1 agrees at 8 bases. This CDR3 region has 15 residues. Looked up from germline, CDR1 is MNHEY and CDR2 is SVGEGT. Trimming at V came to 0 bases and at J to 9 bases, leaving 6 bases not matched to a gene.

This clonotype was detected only a few times. V and J are TRBV18 and TRBJ2-1; D perhaps matches TRBD2 (5 bases). Trimming pared 6 bases from V and 10 bases from J, leaving 13 bases between. Looked up from germline, CDR1 is KGHSH and CDR2 is LQKENI. The CDR3 covers 12 residues. The CDR3 loop reads CASSARGWEQFF. The CDR3 DNA sequence: TGTGCCAGCTCCGCCCGGGGATGGGAGCAGTTCTTC.

This clonotype was seen a few times. The chain carries TRBV18 and TRBJ2-7; D unresolved. The germline gives CDR1 KGHSH, CDR2 LQKENI. The CDR3 consists of 13 residues. With 3 bases removed from V and 4 bases from J, the gap between germline ends came to 10 bases. The CDR3 spells CASSPTPPYEQYF. The CDR3 nucleotides are TGTGCCAGCTCACCGACTCCTCCGTACGAGCAGTACTTC.